This TCR beta chain was profiled in a study of blood T cells in healthy people across ages. As for this clonotype: Antigen unknown.

Whole-study findings and limits: When set beside aged donors, long-lived donors presented more naive CD4+ cells and higher diversity. Shifts in expanded clonotypes may have been confounded by donor CMV status, which was unknown.

V shed 6 bases and J shed 7 bases, with 19 bases lying between them. The CDR3 runs 15 residues. The germline gives CDR1 SGHVS, CDR2 FNYEAQ. The use of a sample-barcoded 5' primer and a J-beta primer mix characterized a second PCR of 7 to 11 cycles. Each sample provided no less than 2.5 million CDR3-containing paired-end reads. TCRdb passed the 5' RACE reads through MiXCR, listing each CDR3 protein once. Of around 2 million distinct CDR3 sequences detected, about two fifths appear once; the ten largest clones hold more than 20%. The sequenced sample was blood. This rearrangement joins TRBV7-6 to TRBJ1-5, with D possibly matching TRBD1 (5 bases). The receptor comes from a human donor in good health. Written as DNA, the CDR3 is TGTGCCAGCAGTATGACTGGCGGGGGTGGCCAGCCCCAGCATTTT. Amino acid sequence: CASSMTGGGGQPQHF.